This T cell receptor beta chain was profiled in a study of cytomegalovirus exposure and HLA in healthy donors. Study-wide results and caveats: Cytomegalovirus-associated TCR beta chains were listed, numbering 164.

Germline V gives CDR1 SNHLY, CDR2 FYNNEI. The junction had 8 bases not matched to a gene; V was cut back by 3 bases and J by 3 bases. The CDR3 spans 16 residues. Primers for the PCR totalled 60 Vbeta and 13 Jbeta. Here immunoSEQ multiplex PCR was the method, and the copy in TCRdb shows in-frame clones only, minus some. The sample records 170,000 or so clones, about 80% being singletons. Of note for this clone: Antigen: not known.

This sequence joins TRBV2 and TRBJ2-7, with 10 positions matching TRBD2. Sequenced input: PBMCs. The receptor was isolated from a woman aged 45-59 years in good health and CMV-seropositive. The CDR3 sequence: CASSESVLAGGYEQYF. In nucleotides, the CDR3 is TGTGCCAGCAGTGAGTCGGTATTAGCGGGGGGCTACGAGCAGTACTTC.